This note documents a single TCR beta chain sequence. The authors' processing: The assay estimated nucleated cells by amplifying reference gene primers. TCRdb's copy holds only in-frame clones and misses some; the assay was immunoSEQ multiplex PCR. V and J calls and clone size are given by that table; D and trimming were obtained from the DNA. The sample records 200,000 to 300,000 clones, approximately 87% being singletons. The data were taken from a study of blood T cell repertoires in COVID-19. Study-wide context: Collection of acute and convalescent COVID-19 samples took place in the United States, Italy and Spain.

Germline V gene lookup returns CDR1 SEHNR and CDR2 FQNEAQ (reference sequence). The CDR3 totals 18 residues. V was shortened by 1 base and J by 0 bases, with 13 bases between the two germline ends. The sequenced material came from peripheral blood. This receptor was taken from a woman in her 40s who had recovered from COVID-19. The V gene is TRBV7-9, the J gene TRBJ1-6; a possible D gene is TRBD1 (6 bases). The CDR3 sequence is CASSLVSDRTSYNSPLHF. The CDR3 coding sequence is TGTGCCAGCAGCTTAGTCTCCGACAGGACCTCCTATAATTCACCCCTCCACTTT.